This TCR beta chain was obtained from a study of blood T cell repertoires in COVID-19. Assay: immunoSEQ multiplex PCR; the TCRdb copy retains only in-frame clones and omits some. The sample lists 100,000 to 150,000 clones; around 88% were seen once. Germline CDR1 is ENHRY and CDR2 is SYGVKD. This CDR3 has 15 residues. V trimming: 7 bases; J trimming: 2 bases; junction bases outside the gene matches: 9. The chain has TRBV10-3 and TRBJ2-3; 7 nucleotides match TRBD2. This sequence originates from a man aged 50 to 59 with active or convalescent COVID-19. What was sequenced was peripheral blood. Here the CDR3 reads CAIMPAGTLTDTQYF. The DNA of the CDR3 is TGTGCCATCATGCCAGCGGGAACCCTCACAGATACGCAGTATTTT.